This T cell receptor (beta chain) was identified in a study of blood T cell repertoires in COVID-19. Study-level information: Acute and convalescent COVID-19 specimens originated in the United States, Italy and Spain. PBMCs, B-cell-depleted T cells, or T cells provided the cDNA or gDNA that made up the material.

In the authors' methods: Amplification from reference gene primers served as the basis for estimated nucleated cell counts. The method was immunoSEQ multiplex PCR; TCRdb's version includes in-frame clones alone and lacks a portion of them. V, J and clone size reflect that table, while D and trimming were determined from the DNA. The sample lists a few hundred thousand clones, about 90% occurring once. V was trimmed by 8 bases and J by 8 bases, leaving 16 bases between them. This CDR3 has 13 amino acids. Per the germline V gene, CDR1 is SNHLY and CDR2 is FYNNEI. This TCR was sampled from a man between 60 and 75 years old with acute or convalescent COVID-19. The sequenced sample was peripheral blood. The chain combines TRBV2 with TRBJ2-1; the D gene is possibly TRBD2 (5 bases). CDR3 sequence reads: CASRRRLLDEQFF. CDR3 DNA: TGTGCCAGCCGGAGGCGGCTACTGGATGAGCAGTTCTTC.